The 13 T cell receptor beta chains presented below share a single source sample, sequenced in a study of regulatory T cells in long-lasting Graves disease. As for time point: newly diagnosed GD, antithyroid drugs for less than 3 months. From RNA extracted from PBMCs, the TCR library was made. TCR beta libraries were built with iRepertoire HTBI primers and Arm-PCR of CDR3 regions. TCRdb fed the multiplex PCR reads into MiXCR, producing one record per CDR3 protein. The sample includes fewer than 450,000 distinct CDR3 sequences, over 12% of them seen just once. This same sample was also part of a study on T cells in Graves' hyperthyroidism and ophthalmopathy.

Sequenced material: peripheral blood mononuclear cells (PBMCs), taken at new diagnosis, from a patient treated with antithyroid drugs. The receptors shown here come from a woman between 40 and 55 years old with Graves disease.

The chain carries TRBV10-3 and TRBJ2-1; the match to TRBD2 covers 8 bases. The CDR3 consists of 13 residues. Germline CDR1 ENHRY, CDR2 SYGVKD. Germline trimming cut 8 bases from V and 9 bases from J; bases unmatched to any gene: 9. CDR3 in amino acids: CAISREGLGEQFF. The CDR3 DNA reads as TGTGCCATCTCCCGGGAGGGCCTCGGTGAGCAGTTCTTC.

The chain joins TRBV9 to TRBJ2-1, with D possibly being TRBD2 (6 bases). The ends were cut back, 3 bases at V and 14 bases at J, with 18 bases in the middle. The CDR3 extends over 13 amino acids. Per germline, CDR1 SGDLS and CDR2 YYNGEE. CDR3 in DNA: TGTGCCAGCAGCGCCGAGGGGTCTAGCGCCAAGTTCTTC. Translation: CASSAEGSSAKFF. The full variable domain, with the rest looked up from reference TRBV9 and TRBJ2-1, is DSGVTQTPKHLITATGQRVTLRCSPRSGDLSVYWYQQSLDQGLQFLIQYYNGEERAKGNILERFSAQQFPDLHSELNLSSLELGDSALYFCASSAEGSSAKFFGPGTRLTVL.

This clonotype was counted a few times. The germline gene is not matched at one end of the junction; a read error may be the cause. The chain joins TRBV7-7 to TRBJ2-5, with 10 bases lining up with TRBD2. The germline V gene encodes CDR1 SSHAT and CDR2 FNYEAQ (reference sequence). There are 17 residues in the CDR3. For the CDR3, the DNA is TGTGCTAGCAGCTTAGGGACTAGCGATCCCCTACAAGAGACCCAGTACTTC. It yields the protein CASSLGTSDPLQETQYF.

This clonotype appeared a few times. The rearrangement links TRBV19 to TRBJ1-4; tentative D call: TRBD1 (5 bases). Germline CDR1 reads LNHDA; CDR2 reads SQIVND (reference sequence). The CDR3 is made up of 14 amino acids. V lost 2 bases, J lost 8 bases, and 12 bases lay in between. CDR3 amino acids: CASSIHGAREKLFF. The CDR3 nucleotides are TGTGCCAGTAGTATACACGGGGCGCGGGAAAAACTGTTTTTT.

This clonotype was counted at least ten times. This rearrangement joins TRBV27 to TRBJ2-2; D is possibly TRBD2 (5 bases). Trimming stripped 5 bases from V and 7 bases from J, with 17 bases between. The length of the CDR3 is 15 residues. Per germline, CDR1 MNHEY and CDR2 SMNVEV (reference sequence). DNA for the CDR3: TGTGCCAGCAGTCCCTATGTGGGAGAGAACGGGGAGCTGTTTTTT. This gives the protein CASSPYVGENGELFF.

This clonotype was seen more than once but under ten times. V usage is TRBV6-2 or TRBV6-3 and J usage is TRBJ2-1; D unresolved. Trimming took 6 bases from V and 6 from J, leaving 18 bases between them. This CDR3 comprises 15 residues. Looked up from germline, CDR1 is MNHEY and CDR2 is SVGEGT. This chain's CDR3 is CASRYSSSLGNEQFF. In nucleotides, the CDR3 is TGTGCCAGCAGATATAGCTCTTCCCTGGGCAATGAGCAGTTCTTC.

This clonotype was seen many times. CDR3 loop: CASSLEARGGEQYF. The CDR3 region has the DNA TGTGCCAGCAGCTTAGAGGCAAGGGGAGGCGAGCAGTACTTC. This chain connects TRBV11-2 to TRBJ2-7; D might be TRBD2 (6 bases). The V gene's germline CDR1 is SGHAT and CDR2 FQNNGV. V was clipped by 0 bases and J by 6 bases, with 12 bases between them. This CDR3 spans 14 amino acids.

This chain joins TRBV28 and TRBJ1-5; perhaps TRBD1 as D (5 bases). This CDR3 spans 16 amino acids. V was shortened by 3 bases and J by 4 bases, with 16 bases between the two germline ends. Germline-derived CDR1 and CDR2 are MDHEN and SYDVKM. CDR3 nucleotides: TGTGCCAGCAGTTTTGTAGGGGAACTGCCGAATCAGCCCCAGCATTTT. Encoded protein: CASSFVGELPNQPQHF.

The rearrangement joins TRBV5-6 to TRBJ1-3; 7 nucleotides align to TRBD1. V was clipped by 1 base and J by 0 bases; unmatched bases: 13. Germline V lookup: CDR1 SGHDT, CDR2 YYEEEE. CDR3 length equals 19 residues. In DNA form, the CDR3 reads TGTGCCAGCAGCTTGCCTCTCCGGGACAGTCCTAGCTCTGGAAACACCATATATTTT. Translating gives CASSLPLRDSPSSGNTIYF.

In this sample, this clonotype turned up a few times. This chain uses TRBV19 with TRBJ2-1; D perhaps matches TRBD2 (6 bases). This CDR3 has 13 amino acids. Germline CDR1 LNHDA, CDR2 SQIVND (reference sequence). The V end was cut by 7 bases, the J end by 9 bases, with 16 bases between. CDR3 sequence (DNA): TGTGCCAGTACCGTGACGGGGGTCGGTGAGCAGTTCTTC. It specifies CASTVTGVGEQFF.

The chain carries TRBV20-1 and TRBJ2-1, with 8 bases that match TRBD1. The CDR3 spans 15 residues. CDR1 and CDR2 (germline): DFQATT, SNEGSKA (reference sequence). The trim removed 6 bases at V and 0 bases at J, leaving 7 bases unmatched. The CDR3 protein is CSALRQGSSYNEQFF. CDR3 in DNA: TGCAGTGCCCTAAGACAGGGGAGCTCCTACAATGAGCAGTTCTTC.

Notes on this clonotype: A read error is possible here, since a much larger clone lies one base away. This rearrangement joins TRBV6-2 or TRBV6-3 to TRBJ1-1; TRBD1 matches at 8 bases. CDR1 and CDR2 (germline): MNHEY, SVGEGT. The length of the CDR3 is 15 residues. DNA of the CDR3: TGCTCCAGCAGTGATCCCAGGGGGCCGGATACTGAAGCTTTCTTT. Protein sequence: CSSSDPRGPDTEAFF.

This clonotype was seen a few times. The chain couples TRBV6-9 to TRBJ2-1; D not certain. The germline CDR1 and CDR2 sequences are MNHGY and SVAAGI. The CDR3 is 14 residues long. Trimming left V 3 bases short and J 8 bases short, with 14 bases between. CDR3 sequence reads: CASSYVAQDDEQFF. As DNA, the CDR3 is TGTGCCAGCAGTTACGTGGCCCAGGACGATGAGCAGTTCTTC.